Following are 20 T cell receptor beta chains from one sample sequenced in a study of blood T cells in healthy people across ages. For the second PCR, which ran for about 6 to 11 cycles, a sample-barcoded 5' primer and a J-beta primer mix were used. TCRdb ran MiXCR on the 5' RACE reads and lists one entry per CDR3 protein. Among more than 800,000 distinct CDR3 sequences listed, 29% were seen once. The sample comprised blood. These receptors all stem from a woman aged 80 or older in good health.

The CDR3 nucleotides read TGTGCCAGCAGCTTGTTCTCGGCAGGGGGCCTTCAAGAGACCCAGTACTTC. Protein: CASSLFSAGGLQETQYF. The chain couples TRBV5-6 to TRBJ2-5; 8 bases line up with TRBD1. V trimming: 1 base; J trimming: 2 bases; junction bases outside the gene matches: 10. CDR1 is SGHDT and CDR2 is YYEEEE in the germline V gene. This CDR3 is 17 amino acids long.

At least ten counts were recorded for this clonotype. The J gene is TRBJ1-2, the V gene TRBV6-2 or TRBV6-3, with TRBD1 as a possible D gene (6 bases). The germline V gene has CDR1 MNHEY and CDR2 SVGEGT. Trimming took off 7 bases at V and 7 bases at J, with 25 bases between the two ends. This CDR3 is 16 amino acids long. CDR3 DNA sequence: TGTGCCAGCACCCAGGGGCGATGGGAAAGATTCGGTGGCTACACCTTC. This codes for CASTQGRWERFGGYTF.

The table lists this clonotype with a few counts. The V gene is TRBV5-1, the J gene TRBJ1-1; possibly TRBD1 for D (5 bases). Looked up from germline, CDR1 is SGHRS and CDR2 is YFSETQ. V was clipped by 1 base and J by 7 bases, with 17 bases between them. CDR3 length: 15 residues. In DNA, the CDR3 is TGCGCCAGCAGCTTGCCGACGGGGGAGGGTGGTGAAGCTTTCTTT. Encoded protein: CASSLPTGEGGEAFF.

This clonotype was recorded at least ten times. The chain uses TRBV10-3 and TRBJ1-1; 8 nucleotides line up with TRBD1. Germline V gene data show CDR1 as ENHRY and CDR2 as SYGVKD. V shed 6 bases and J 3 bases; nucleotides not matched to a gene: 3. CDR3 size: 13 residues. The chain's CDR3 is CAIRLTGDTEAFF. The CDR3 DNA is TGTGCCATCAGGTTGACAGGGGACACTGAAGCTTTCTTT.

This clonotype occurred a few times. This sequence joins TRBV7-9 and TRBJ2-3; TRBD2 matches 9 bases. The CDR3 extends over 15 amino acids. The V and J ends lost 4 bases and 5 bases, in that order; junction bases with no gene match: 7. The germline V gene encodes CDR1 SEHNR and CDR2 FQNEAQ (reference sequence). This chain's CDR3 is CASSWVRGGRDTQYF. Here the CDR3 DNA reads TGTGCCAGCAGCTGGGTGCGGGGGGGCAGAGATACGCAGTATTTT.

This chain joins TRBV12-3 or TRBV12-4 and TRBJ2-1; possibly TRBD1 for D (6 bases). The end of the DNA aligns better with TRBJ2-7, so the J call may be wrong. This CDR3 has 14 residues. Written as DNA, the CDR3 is TGTGCCAGCACCGGGACACAGATCTACAATGAGCAGTACTTC. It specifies CASTGTQIYNEQYF.

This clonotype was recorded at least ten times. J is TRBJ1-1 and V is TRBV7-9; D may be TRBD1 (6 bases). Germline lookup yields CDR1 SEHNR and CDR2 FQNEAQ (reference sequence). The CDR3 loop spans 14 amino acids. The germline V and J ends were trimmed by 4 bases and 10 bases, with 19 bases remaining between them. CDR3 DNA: TGTGCCAGCAGCTCACAGATGGGGGCTGTCGGAGCTTTCTTT. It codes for CASSSQMGAVGAFF.

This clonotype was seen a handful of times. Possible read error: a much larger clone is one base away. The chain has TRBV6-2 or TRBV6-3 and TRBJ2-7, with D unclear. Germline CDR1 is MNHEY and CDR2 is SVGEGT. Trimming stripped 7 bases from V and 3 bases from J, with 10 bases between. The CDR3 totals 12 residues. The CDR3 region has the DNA TGTGCCAGCATTTCAGTCTACTACGAGCAGTACTTC. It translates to CASISVYYEQYF.

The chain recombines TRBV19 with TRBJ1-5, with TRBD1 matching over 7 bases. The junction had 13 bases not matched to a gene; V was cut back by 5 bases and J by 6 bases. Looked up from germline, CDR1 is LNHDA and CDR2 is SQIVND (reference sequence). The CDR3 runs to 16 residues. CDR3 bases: TGTGCCAGTAGTCCACAAAGGGGAGGGGGCAGTCAGCCCCAGCATTTT. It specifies CASSPQRGGGSQPQHF.

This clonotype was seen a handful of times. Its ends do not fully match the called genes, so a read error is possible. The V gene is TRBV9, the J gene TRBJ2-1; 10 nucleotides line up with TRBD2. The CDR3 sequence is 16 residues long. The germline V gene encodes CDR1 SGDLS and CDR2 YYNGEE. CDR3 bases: TGTGCCAGCAGCGATCTAGCGGGGGCCTCCTACAGTGAGCAGTTCTTC. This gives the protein CASSDLAGASYSEQFF.

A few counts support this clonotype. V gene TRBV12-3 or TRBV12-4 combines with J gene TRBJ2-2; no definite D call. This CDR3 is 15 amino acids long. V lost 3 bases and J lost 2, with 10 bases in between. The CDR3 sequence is CASSFRWGNTGELFF. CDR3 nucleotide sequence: TGTGCCAGCAGTTTTCGCTGGGGAAACACCGGGGAGCTGTTTTTT.

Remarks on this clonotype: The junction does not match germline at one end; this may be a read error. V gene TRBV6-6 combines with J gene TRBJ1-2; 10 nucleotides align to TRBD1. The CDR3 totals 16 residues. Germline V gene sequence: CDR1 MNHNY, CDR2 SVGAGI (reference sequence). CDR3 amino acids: CTSSYIRGQGIYGYTF. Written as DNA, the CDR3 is TGTACCAGCAGTTACATACGGGGACAGGGGATCTATGGCTACACCTTC.

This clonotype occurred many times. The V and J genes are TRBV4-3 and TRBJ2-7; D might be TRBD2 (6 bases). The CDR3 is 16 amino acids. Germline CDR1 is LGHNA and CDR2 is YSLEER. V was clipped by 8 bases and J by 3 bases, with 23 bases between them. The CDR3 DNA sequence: TGCGCCAGCGCCCTAGTTGGAGGGACCCGCGGCTACGAGCAGTACTTC. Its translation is CASALVGGTRGYEQYF.

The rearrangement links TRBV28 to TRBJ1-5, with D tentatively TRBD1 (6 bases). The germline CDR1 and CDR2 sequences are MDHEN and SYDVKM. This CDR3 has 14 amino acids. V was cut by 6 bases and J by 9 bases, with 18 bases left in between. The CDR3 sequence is CASRSTGVFTPQHF. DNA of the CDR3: TGTGCCAGCAGATCGACAGGTGTTTTTACGCCCCAGCATTTT.

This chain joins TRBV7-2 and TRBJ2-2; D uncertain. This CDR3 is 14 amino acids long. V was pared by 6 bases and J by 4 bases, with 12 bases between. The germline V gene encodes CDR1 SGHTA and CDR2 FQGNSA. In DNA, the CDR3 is TGTACCAGCAGTTCGGAATACGCCACCGGGGAGCTGTTTTTT. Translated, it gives CTSSSEYATGELFF.

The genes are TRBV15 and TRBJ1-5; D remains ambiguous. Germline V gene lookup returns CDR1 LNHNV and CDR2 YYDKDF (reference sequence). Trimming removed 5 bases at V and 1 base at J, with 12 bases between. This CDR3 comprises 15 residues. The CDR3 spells CATSGELISNQPQHF. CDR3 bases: TGTGCCACCAGCGGCGAGCTGATCAGCAATCAGCCCCAGCATTTT.

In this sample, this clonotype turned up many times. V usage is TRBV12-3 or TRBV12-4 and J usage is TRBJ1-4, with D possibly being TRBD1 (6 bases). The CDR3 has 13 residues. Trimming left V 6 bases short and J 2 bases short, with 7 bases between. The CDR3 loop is CASSGQTNEKLFF. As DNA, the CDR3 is TGTGCCAGCAGCGGACAGACTAATGAAAAACTGTTTTTT.

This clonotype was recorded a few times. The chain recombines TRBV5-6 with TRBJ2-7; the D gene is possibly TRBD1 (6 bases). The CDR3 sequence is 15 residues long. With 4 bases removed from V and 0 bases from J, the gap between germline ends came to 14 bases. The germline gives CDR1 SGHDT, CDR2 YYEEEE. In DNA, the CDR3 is TGTGCCAGCAGCACCGCAAAGGGACACTCCTACGAGCAGTACTTC. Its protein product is CASSTAKGHSYEQYF. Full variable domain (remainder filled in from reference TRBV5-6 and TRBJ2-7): DAGVTQSPTHLIKTRGQQVTLRCSPKSGHDTVSWYQQALGQGPQFIFQYYEEEERQRGNFPDRFSGHQFPNYSSELNVNALLLGDSALYLCASSTAKGHSYEQYFGPGTRLTVT.

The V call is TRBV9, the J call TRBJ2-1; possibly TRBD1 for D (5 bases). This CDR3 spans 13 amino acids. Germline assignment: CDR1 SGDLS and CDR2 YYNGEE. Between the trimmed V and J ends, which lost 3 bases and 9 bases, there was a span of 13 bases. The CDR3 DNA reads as TGTGCCAGCAGCGCGGACAACTGGGGTGAGCAGTTCTTC. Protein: CASSADNWGEQFF.

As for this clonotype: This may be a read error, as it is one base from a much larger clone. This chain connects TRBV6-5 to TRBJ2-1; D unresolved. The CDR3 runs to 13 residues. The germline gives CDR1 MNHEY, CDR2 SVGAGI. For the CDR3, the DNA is TGTGCCAGCGGTTACAACCGGGCGATTGAGCAGTTCTTC. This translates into CASGYNRAIEQFF.